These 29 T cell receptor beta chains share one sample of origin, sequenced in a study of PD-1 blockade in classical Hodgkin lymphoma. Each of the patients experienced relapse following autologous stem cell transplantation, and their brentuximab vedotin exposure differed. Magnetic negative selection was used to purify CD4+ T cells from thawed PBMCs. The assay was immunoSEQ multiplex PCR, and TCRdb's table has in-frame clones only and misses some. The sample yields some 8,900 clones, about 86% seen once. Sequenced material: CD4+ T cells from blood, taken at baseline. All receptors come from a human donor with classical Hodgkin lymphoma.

CDR3 DNA sequence: TGTGCCAGCAGAGGACAGGGGAACACTGAAGCTTTCTTT. It yields the protein CASRGQGNTEAFF. The genes are TRBV28 and TRBJ1-1; TRBD1 agrees at 8 bases. V lost 6 bases, J lost 1 base, and 1 base stayed unmatched. Germline V gives CDR1 MDHEN, CDR2 SYDVKM. This CDR3 has 13 residues.

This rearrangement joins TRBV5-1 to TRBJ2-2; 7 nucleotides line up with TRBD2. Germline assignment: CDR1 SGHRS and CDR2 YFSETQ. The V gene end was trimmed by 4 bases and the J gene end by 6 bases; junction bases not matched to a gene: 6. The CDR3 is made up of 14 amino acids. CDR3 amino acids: CASSPSGGAGELFF. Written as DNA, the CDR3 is TGCGCCAGCAGCCCCTCTGGGGGGGCCGGGGAGCTGTTTTTT. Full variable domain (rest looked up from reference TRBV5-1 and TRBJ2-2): KAGVTQTPRYLIKTRGQQVTLSCSPISGHRSVSWYQQTPGQGLQFLFEYFSETQRNKGNFPGRFSGRQFSNSRSEMNVSTLELGDSALYLCASSPSGGAGELFFGEGSRLTVL.

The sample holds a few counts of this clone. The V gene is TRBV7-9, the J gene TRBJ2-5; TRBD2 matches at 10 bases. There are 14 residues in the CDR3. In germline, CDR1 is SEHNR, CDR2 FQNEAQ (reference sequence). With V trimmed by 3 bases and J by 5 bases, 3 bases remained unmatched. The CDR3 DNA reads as TGTGCCAGCAGCTTCGGGACTAGCGCTGAGACCCAGTACTTC. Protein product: CASSFGTSAETQYF.

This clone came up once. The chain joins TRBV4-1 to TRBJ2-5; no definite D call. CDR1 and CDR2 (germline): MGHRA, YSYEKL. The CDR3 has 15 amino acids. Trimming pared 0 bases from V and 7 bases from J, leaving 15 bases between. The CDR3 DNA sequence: TGCGCCAGCAGCCAAGATCAAACCTCAAAGCGGACCCAGTACTTC. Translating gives CASSQDQTSKRTQYF.

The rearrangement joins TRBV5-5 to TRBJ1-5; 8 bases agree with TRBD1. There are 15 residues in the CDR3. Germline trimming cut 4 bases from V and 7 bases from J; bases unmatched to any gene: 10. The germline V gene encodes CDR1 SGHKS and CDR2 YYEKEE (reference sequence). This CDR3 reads CASSQAGQAYQPQHF. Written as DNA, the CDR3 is TGTGCCAGCAGCCAAGCGGGACAGGCGTACCAGCCCCAGCATTTT. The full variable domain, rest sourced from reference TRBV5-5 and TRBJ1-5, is DAGVTQSPTHLIKTRGQQVTLRCSPISGHKSVSWYQQVLGQGPQFIFQYYEKEERGRGNFPDRFSARQFPNYSSELNVNALLLGDSALYLCASSQAGQAYQPQHFGDGTRLSIL.

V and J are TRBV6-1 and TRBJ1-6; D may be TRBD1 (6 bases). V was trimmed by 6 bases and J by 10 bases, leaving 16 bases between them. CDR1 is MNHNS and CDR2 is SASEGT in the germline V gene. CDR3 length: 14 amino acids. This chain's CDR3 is CASRAGALSSPLHF. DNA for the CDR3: TGTGCCAGCAGGGCAGGGGCGCTAAGCTCACCCCTCCACTTT.

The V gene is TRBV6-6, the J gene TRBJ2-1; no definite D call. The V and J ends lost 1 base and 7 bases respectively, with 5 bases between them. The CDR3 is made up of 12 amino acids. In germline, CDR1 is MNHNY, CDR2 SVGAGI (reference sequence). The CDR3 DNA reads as TGTGCCAGCAGTTACTTGGGGAATGAGCAGTTCTTC. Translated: CASSYLGNEQFF.

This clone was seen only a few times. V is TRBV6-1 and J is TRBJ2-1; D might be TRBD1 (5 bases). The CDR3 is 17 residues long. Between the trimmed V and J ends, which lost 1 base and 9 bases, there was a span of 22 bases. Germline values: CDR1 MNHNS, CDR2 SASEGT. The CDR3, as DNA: TGTGCCAGCAGTGAAGGGCCAGGGCTTTCTACAAGGGCTGAGCAGTTCTTC. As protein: CASSEGPGLSTRAEQFF.

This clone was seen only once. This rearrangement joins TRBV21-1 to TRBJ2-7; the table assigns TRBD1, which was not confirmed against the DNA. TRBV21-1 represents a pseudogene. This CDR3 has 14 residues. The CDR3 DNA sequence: TGTGCCAGCAGCAAAGTTCAGGGTATCTACGAGCAGTACTTC. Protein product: CASSKVQGIYEQYF.

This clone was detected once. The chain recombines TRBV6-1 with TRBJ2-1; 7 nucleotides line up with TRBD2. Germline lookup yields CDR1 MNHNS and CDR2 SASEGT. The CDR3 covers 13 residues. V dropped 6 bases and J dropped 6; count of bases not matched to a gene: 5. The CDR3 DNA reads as TGTGCCAGCAGGGCGGGAGCTGGCAATGAGCAGTTCTTC. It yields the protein CASRAGAGNEQFF.

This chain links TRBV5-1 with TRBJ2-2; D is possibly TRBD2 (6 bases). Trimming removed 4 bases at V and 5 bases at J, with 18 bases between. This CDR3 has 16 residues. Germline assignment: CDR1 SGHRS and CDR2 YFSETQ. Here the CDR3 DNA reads TGCGCCAGCAGCGTAGGAACCGGGACTGGGACCGGGGAGCTGTTTTTT. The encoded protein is CASSVGTGTGTGELFF.

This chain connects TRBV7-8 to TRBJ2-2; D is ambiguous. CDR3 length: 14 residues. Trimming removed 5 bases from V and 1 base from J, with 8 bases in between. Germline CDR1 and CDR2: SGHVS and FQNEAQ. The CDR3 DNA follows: TGTGCCAGCAGCCCACACAAGAACACCGGGGAGCTGTTTTTT. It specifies CASSPHKNTGELFF.

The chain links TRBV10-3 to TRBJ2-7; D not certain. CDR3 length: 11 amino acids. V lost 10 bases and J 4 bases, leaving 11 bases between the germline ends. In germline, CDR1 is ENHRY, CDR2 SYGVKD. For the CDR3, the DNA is TGTGCCACTCAGCTAGGGTACGAGCAGTACTTC. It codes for CATQLGYEQYF.

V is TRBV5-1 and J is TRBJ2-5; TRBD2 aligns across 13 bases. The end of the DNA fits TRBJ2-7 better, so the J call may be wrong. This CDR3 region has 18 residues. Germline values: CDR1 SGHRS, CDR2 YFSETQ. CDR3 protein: CASSFGLAGVNMPYEQYF. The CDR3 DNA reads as TGCGCCAGCAGCTTCGGACTAGCGGGAGTGAACATGCCCTACGAGCAGTACTTC.

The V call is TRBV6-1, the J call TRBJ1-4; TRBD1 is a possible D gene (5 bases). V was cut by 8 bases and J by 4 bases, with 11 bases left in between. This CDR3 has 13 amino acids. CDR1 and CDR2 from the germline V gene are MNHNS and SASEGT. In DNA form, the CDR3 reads TGTGCCAGCGGGGGGGGAGGTAATGAAAAACTGTTTTTT. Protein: CASGGGGNEKLFF.

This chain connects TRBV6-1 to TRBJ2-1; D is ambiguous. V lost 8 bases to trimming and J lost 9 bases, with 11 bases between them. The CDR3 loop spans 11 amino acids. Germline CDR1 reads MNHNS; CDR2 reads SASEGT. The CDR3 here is CASAAAIEQFF. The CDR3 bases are TGTGCCAGCGCCGCGGCTATTGAGCAGTTCTTC.

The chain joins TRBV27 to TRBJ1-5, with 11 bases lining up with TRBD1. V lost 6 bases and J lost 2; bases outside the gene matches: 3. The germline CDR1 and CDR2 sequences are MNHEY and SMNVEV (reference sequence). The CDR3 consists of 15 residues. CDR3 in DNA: TGTGCCAGCAGCGGACAGGGGGCGGGCAATCAGCCCCAGCATTTT. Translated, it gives CASSGQGAGNQPQHF.

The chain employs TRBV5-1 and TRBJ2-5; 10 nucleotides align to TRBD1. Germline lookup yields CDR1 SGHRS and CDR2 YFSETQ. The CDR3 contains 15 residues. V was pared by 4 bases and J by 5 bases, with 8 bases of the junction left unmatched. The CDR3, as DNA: TGCGCCAGCAGCAGGGAGACAGGGGGCGCGGAGACCCAGTACTTC. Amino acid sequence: CASSRETGGAETQYF.

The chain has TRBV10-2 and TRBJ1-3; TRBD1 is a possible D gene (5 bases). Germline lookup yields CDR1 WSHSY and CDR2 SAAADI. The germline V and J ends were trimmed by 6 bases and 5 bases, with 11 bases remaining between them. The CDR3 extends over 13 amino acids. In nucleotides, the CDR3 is TGCGCCAGCAGCGAAGGGGCTAGAAACACCATATATTTT. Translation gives CASSEGARNTIYF.

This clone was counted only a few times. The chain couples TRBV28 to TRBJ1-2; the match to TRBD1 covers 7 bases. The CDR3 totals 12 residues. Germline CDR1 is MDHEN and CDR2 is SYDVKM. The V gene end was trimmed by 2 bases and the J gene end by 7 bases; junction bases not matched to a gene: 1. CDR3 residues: CASSLTGVGYTF. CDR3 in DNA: TGTGCCAGCAGTTTAACAGGGGTTGGCTACACCTTC.

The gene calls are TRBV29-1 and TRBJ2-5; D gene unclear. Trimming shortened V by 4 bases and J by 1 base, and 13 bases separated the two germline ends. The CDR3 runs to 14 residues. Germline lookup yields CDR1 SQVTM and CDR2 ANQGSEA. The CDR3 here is CSVAMTVRQETQYF. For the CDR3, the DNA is TGCAGCGTTGCCATGACTGTCCGCCAAGAGACCCAGTACTTC.

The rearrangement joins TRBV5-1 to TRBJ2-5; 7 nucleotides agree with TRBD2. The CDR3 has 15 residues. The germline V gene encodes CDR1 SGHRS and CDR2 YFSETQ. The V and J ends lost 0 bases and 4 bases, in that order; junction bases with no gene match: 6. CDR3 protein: CASSLDLAAGETQYF. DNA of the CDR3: TGCGCCAGCAGCTTGGATCTAGCGGCGGGAGAGACCCAGTACTTC. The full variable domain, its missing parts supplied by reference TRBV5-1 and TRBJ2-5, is KAGVTQTPRYLIKTRGQQVTLSCSPISGHRSVSWYQQTPGQGLQFLFEYFSETQRNKGNFPGRFSGRQFSNSRSEMNVSTLELGDSALYLCASSLDLAAGETQYFGPGTRLLVL.

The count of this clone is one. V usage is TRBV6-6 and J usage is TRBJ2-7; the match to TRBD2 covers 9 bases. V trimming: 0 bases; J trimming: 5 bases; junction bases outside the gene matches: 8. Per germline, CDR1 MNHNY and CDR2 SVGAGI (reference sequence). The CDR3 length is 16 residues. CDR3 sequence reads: CASSYSAGGLFHEQYF. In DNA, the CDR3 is TGTGCCAGCAGTTACTCGGCGGGAGGGCTTTTTCACGAGCAGTACTTC.

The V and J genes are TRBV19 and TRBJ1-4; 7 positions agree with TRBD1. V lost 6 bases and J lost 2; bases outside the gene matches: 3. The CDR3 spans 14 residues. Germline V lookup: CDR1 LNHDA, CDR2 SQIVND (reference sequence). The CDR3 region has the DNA TGTGCCAGTAGCGTGACAGGGACTAATGAAAAACTGTTTTTT. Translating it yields CASSVTGTNEKLFF.

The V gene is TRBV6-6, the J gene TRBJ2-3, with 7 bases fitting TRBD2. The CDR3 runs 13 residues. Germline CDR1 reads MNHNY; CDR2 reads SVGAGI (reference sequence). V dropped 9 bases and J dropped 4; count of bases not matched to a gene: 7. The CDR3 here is CASRLALADTQYF. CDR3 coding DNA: TGTGCCAGTCGACTAGCTTTGGCAGATACGCAGTATTTT.

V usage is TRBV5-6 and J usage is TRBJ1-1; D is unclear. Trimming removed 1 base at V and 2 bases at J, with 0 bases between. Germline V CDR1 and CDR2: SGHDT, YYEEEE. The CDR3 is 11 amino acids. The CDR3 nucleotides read TGTGCCAGCAGCTTGAACACTGAAGCTTTCTTT. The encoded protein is CASSLNTEAFF.

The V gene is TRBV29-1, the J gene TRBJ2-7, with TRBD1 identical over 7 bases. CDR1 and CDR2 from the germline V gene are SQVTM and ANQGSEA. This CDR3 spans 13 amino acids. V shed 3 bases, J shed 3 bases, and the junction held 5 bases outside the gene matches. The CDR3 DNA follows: TGCAGCGTTGATGAGGGGGCTAACTACGAGCAGTACTTC. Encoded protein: CSVDEGANYEQYF.

In DNA, the CDR3 is TGTGCCAGCAGCCCCGGCGGGAGTTACGAGCAGTACTTC. It encodes CASSPGGSYEQYF. The chain joins TRBV11-3 to TRBJ2-7; 7 bases agree with TRBD2. Germline V gene data show CDR1 as SGHNT and CDR2 as YENEEA. The junction had 5 bases not matched to a gene; V was cut back by 5 bases and J by 4 bases. The CDR3 spans 13 residues.

CDR3 DNA sequence: TGCAGCGTTGGTGGAGGGGTCGGGCAAGAGACCCAGTACTTC. Protein sequence: CSVGGGVGQETQYF. The chain recombines TRBV29-1 with TRBJ2-5; TRBD2 is a possible D gene (6 bases). Germline V gene sequence: CDR1 SQVTM, CDR2 ANQGSEA. Trimming cost V 4 bases and J 2 bases, with 14 bases left between them. This CDR3 comprises 14 residues.